A selection of T cell receptor beta chains follows, all from one sample in a study of spatial heterogeneity in lung cancer. TCRdb used MiXCR to reprocess the 5' RACE reads, holding one entry per CDR3 protein. Of some 70,000 distinct CDR3 sequences in the sample, roughly 15% are singletons; the top ten hold more than 7%. This material consisted of PBMCs, taken at surgery. The receptors come from a male donor with early-stage non-small cell lung cancer. CDR3s include the opening cysteine and the closing phenylalanine or tryptophan. A D gene is named only where the DNA matches it firmly. Size tells how often a clone was seen (once, few, many) or the class of an expanded clone, and some rows leave it out.

J gene | clone size | D gene | V gene | CDR3 DNA | CDR3 protein
TRBJ2-1 | many | TRBD1 | TRBV9 | TGTGCCAGCGGCTCACACAGGGGCCCCTACAATGAGCAGTTCTTC | CASGSHRGPYNEQFF
TRBJ2-3 | . | TRBD2 | TRBV5-1 | TGCGCCAGCAGCTCCGGGACTAGATCAGATACGCAGTATTTT | CASSSGTRSDTQYF
TRBJ2-3 | . | TRBD2 | TRBV12-3/TRBV12-4 | TGTGCCAGCAGTTCAACGGGAGGGTATACAGATACGCAGTATTTT | CASSSTGGYTDTQYF
TRBJ2-7 | few | TRBD2 | TRBV20-1 | TGCAGTGCTAGAGAGGTGGTAGCGGGGTACGAGCAGTACTTC | CSAREVVAGYEQYF
TRBJ2-1 | many | . | TRBV2 | TGTGCCAGCAGTCTCCCCCCGGATGAGCAGTTCTTC | CASSLPPDEQFF
TRBJ1-2 | few | . | TRBV7-9 | TGTGCCAGCAGCACCTATGTAGGGCAGGGCTATGGCTACACCTTC | CASSTYVGQGYGYTF
TRBJ2-7 | few | TRBD1 | TRBV20-1 | TGCAGTGCTCGATTAAGAGGACAGGGCCCCGAGCAGTACTTC | CSARLRGQGPEQYF
TRBJ1-2 | few | TRBD1 | TRBV20-1 | TGCAGTGCGTCGACAGGGCTCAACTATGGCTACACCTTC | CSASTGLNYGYTF
TRBJ2-7 | many | . | TRBV12-3/TRBV12-4 | TGTGCCAGCAGTCCTGACACTAGGAGACACGAGCAGTACTTC | CASSPDTRRHEQYF
TRBJ1-5 | . | . | TRBV19 | TGTGCCAGCGGGCGCGGGAATCAGCCCCAGCATTTT | CASGRGNQPQHF
TRBJ1-5 | few | . | TRBV20-1 | TGCAGTGCTAGAAAGGCGGGAGGGACGTGGGAGCAGCCCCAGCATTTT | CSARKAGGTWEQPQHF
TRBJ2-7 | . | TRBD2 | TRBV4-1 | TGCGCCAGCAGCCAAGGTGCTAGCGGGAGCCCCCGGGACGAGCAGTACTTC | CASSQGASGSPRDEQYF
TRBJ2-7 | . | TRBD1 | TRBV6-5 | TGTGCCAGCAGTCCCCGGGACAGCTACGAGCAGTACTTC | CASSPRDSYEQYF
TRBJ1-5 | many | . | TRBV27 | TGTGCCAGCAGTCCGGACAGCACAAATCAGCCCCAGCATTTT | CASSPDSTNQPQHF